This T cell receptor beta chain stems from a study of blood T cell repertoires in COVID-19. The CDR3 spans 19 residues. V lost 1 base and J lost 4; bases outside the gene matches: 12. Germline values: CDR1 LGHNA, CDR2 YSLEER. Sequencing used immunoSEQ multiplex PCR; TCRdb keeps in-frame clones, though not all of them. The sample contains about 140,000 clones, approximately 86% of which appear only once. The receptor's source is a woman between 55 and 75 years old with acute or convalescent COVID-19. V and J are TRBV4-3 and TRBJ2-2; 10 nucleotides agree with TRBD2. Material: peripheral blood. CDR3 sequence reads: CASSQGWAEAGGPTGELFF. CDR3 nucleotides: TGCGCCAGCAGCCAAGGGTGGGCGGAAGCGGGGGGGCCCACCGGGGAGCTGTTTTTT.